This TCR beta chain was profiled in a study of neoadjuvant anti-PD-1 for oral cavity cancer. On the study more broadly: Non-progressing patients received a fourth nivolumab dose near day 43, then surgery on days 50-56.

This CDR3 has 14 amino acids. The germline CDR1 and CDR2 sequences are LNHNV and YYDKDF (reference sequence). V lost 0 bases and J lost 3, with 8 bases in between. Time point in this sample: after neoadjuvant nivolumab, at surgical resection. Patients had HPV-negative, locally advanced oral cavity squamous cell carcinoma. Analysis of PBMCs was direct, with no culture step. Sequencing was performed with immunoSEQ multiplex PCR; in TCRdb, only in-frame clones are kept and a portion is missing. The sample includes over 14,000 clones, 60% to 80% of them seen just once. The chain employs TRBV15 and TRBJ2-5; D possibly matches TRBD1 or TRBD2 (5 bases each). This TCR came from a person between 40 and 85 years old with oral cavity squamous cell carcinoma. The sample was PBMCs, taken after nivolumab (anti-PD-1) treatment. The CDR3 sequence: CATSRDQGEETQYF. DNA of the CDR3: TGTGCCACCAGCAGAGATCAGGGAGAAGAGACCCAGTACTTC.